Below are 23 T cell receptor beta chains sequenced from a single sample in a study of blood T cell repertoires in COVID-19. Clones were sequenced by immunoSEQ multiplex PCR, and TCRdb holds only the in-frame ones, with some missing. The sample includes under 200,000 clones, about four fifths of them seen just once. The sequenced sample consisted of peripheral blood. The receptors originated from a man in his late teens or twenties with active or convalescent COVID-19.

V and J are TRBV5-1 and TRBJ1-4; 7 positions agree with TRBD1. Per germline, CDR1 SGHRS and CDR2 YFSETQ. This CDR3 region has 15 residues. With 4 bases clipped from V and 4 bases from J, the junction kept 7 bases outside the gene matches. The CDR3 region is CASSGHRGGNEKLFF. In DNA form, the CDR3 reads TGCGCCAGCAGCGGTCACAGGGGAGGTAATGAAAAACTGTTTTTT.

This chain links TRBV9 with TRBJ2-7; 7 bases fit TRBD2. Trimming removed 0 bases from V and 2 bases from J; junction bases left unmatched: 8. The CDR3 runs to 16 residues. CDR1 SGDLS and CDR2 YYNGEE come from the germline V gene. The CDR3 DNA is TGTGCCAGCAGCGTAGGCCCTCCGGGGGGACCCTACGAGCAGTACTTC. This encodes CASSVGPPGGPYEQYF. The full variable domain, with the rest looked up from reference TRBV9 and TRBJ2-7, is DSGVTQTPKHLITATGQRVTLRCSPRSGDLSVYWYQQSLDQGLQFLIQYYNGEERAKGNILERFSAQQFPDLHSELNLSSLELGDSALYFCASSVGPPGGPYEQYFGPGTRLTVT.

This clone was counted only a few times. This chain joins TRBV6-1 and TRBJ1-2, with 7 bases aligning to TRBD1. The J segment lost 4 bases and the V segment lost 1 base, leaving 15 bases of the junction unmatched. The CDR3 totals 18 residues. The germline gives CDR1 MNHNS, CDR2 SASEGT. The CDR3 here is CASSEVPGQRHSTYGYTF. CDR3 nucleotide sequence: TGTGCCAGCAGTGAAGTCCCGGGACAGCGCCATTCAACCTATGGCTACACCTTC.

This clone was counted a few times. This chain uses TRBV11-3 with TRBJ2-2, with 9 bases aligning to TRBD1. CDR3 length equals 16 residues. Trimming took 4 bases from V and 4 from J; bases not matched to a gene: 7. Germline values: CDR1 SGHNT, CDR2 YENEEA. CDR3 loop: CASSYYRGPGTGELFF. The CDR3 nucleotides read TGTGCCAGCAGCTACTACAGGGGGCCGGGCACCGGGGAGCTGTTTTTT.

DNA for the CDR3: TGCGCCAGCAGCCAAGAAGGTGTAGCGCGTAGCACAGATACGCAGTATTTT. Amino acid sequence: CASSQEGVARSTDTQYF. The chain uses TRBV4-1 and TRBJ2-3; perhaps TRBD2 as D (5 bases). V was pared by 0 bases and J by 0 bases, with 13 bases between. CDR3 length: 17 amino acids. Germline-derived CDR1 and CDR2 are MGHRA and YSYEKL.

The V call is TRBV19, the J call TRBJ2-3; D remains ambiguous. Germline loops: CDR1 LNHDA, CDR2 SQIVND (reference sequence). Trimming pared 4 bases from V and 0 bases from J, leaving 11 bases between. The CDR3 runs to 15 residues. The chain's CDR3 is CASSKSLESTDTQYF. CDR3 nucleotides: TGTGCCAGTAGTAAGTCCTTAGAGAGCACAGATACGCAGTATTTT. The full variable domain, with the rest looked up from reference TRBV19 and TRBJ2-3, is DGGITQSPKYLFRKEGQNVTLSCEQNLNHDAMYWYRQDPGQGLRLIYYSQIVNDFQKGDIAEGYSVSREKKESFPLTVTSAQKNPTAFYLCASSKSLESTDTQYFGPGTRLTVL.

CDR3 DNA: TGTGCCAGTAGTATAGCTTCGGGAGGGGTCGGGGAGCTGTTTTTT. This sequence encodes CASSIASGGVGELFF. V usage is TRBV19 and J usage is TRBJ2-2, with 8 bases lining up with TRBD2. V shed 1 base, J shed 7 bases, and the junction held 5 bases outside the gene matches. CDR1 and CDR2 (germline): LNHDA, SQIVND (reference sequence). The CDR3 spans 15 residues. The full variable domain, rest sourced from reference TRBV19 and TRBJ2-2, is DGGITQSPKYLFRKEGQNVTLSCEQNLNHDAMYWYRQDPGQGLRLIYYSQIVNDFQKGDIAEGYSVSREKKESFPLTVTSAQKNPTAFYLCASSIASGGVGELFFGEGSRLTVL.

The chain combines TRBV5-1 with TRBJ2-5; 9 nucleotides agree with TRBD2. The CDR3 totals 15 residues. V was pared by 2 bases and J by 3 bases, with 5 bases of the junction left unmatched. Germline-derived CDR1 and CDR2 are SGHRS and YFSETQ. The CDR3 is CASSFGTSHEETQYF. The DNA of the CDR3 is TGCGCCAGCAGCTTTGGGACTAGCCACGAAGAGACCCAGTACTTC. Looking up the rest from reference TRBV5-1 and TRBJ2-5 gives the full variable domain: KAGVTQTPRYLIKTRGQQVTLSCSPISGHRSVSWYQQTPGQGLQFLFEYFSETQRNKGNFPGRFSGRQFSNSRSEMNVSTLELGDSALYLCASSFGTSHEETQYFGPGTRLLVL.

V is TRBV7-9 and J is TRBJ2-2; unclear D gene. This CDR3 comprises 13 residues. Trimming pared 3 bases from V and 2 bases from J, leaving 4 bases between. The germline V gene has CDR1 SEHNR and CDR2 FQNEAQ (reference sequence). This CDR3 is CASSFLNTGELFF. CDR3 nucleotide sequence: TGTGCCAGCAGCTTCCTAAACACCGGGGAGCTGTTTTTT. Combining the CDR3 with reference TRBV7-9 and TRBJ2-2 gives the whole variable domain DTGVSQNPRHKITKRGQNVTFRCDPISEHNRLYWYRQTLGQGPEFLTYFQNEAQLEKSRLLSDRFSAERPKGSFSTLEIQRTEQGDSAMYLCASSFLNTGELFFGEGSRLTVL.

V usage is TRBV7-6 and J usage is TRBJ1-1, with 8 nucleotides matching TRBD1. The CDR3 has 13 amino acids. J gave up 8 bases and V 1 base, and 3 bases lay outside the gene matches. From germline, CDR1 is SGHVS and CDR2 FNYEAQ. In DNA form, the CDR3 reads TGTGCCAGCAGCTTAGAGCGGACAGGGGAAGCTTTCTTT. Protein product: CASSLERTGEAFF.

This sequence joins TRBV2 and TRBJ2-2; 12 bases are shared with TRBD1. V shed 8 bases and J 6 bases; nucleotides not matched to a gene: 4. CDR1 is SNHLY and CDR2 is FYNNEI in the germline V gene. There are 14 residues in the CDR3. The CDR3 DNA sequence: TGTGCCAGCCAAAGGGACAGGGGGCCCGGGGAGCTGTTTTTT. Translating gives CASQRDRGPGELFF.

This chain connects TRBV12-3 or TRBV12-4 to TRBJ2-1; D possibly corresponds to TRBD1 (6 bases). This CDR3 is 11 amino acids long. V gave up 3 bases and J gave up 13 bases, with 10 bases separating them. The CDR3 sequence is CASSFEGDQFF. CDR3 nucleotide sequence: TGTGCCAGCAGTTTTGAGGGGGATCAGTTCTTC.

This clone was seen more than once but under ten times. V usage is TRBV25-1 and J usage is TRBJ2-1; D not resolved. The germline CDR1 and CDR2 sequences are MGHDK and SYGVNS. This CDR3 contains 13 residues. Trimming pared 7 bases from V and 0 bases from J, leaving 7 bases between. CDR3 DNA: TGTGCCAGCAAGCAAAGCTCCTACAATGAGCAGTTCTTC. It encodes CASKQSSYNEQFF. The variable domain in full, completed from reference TRBV25-1 and TRBJ2-1, reads EADIYQTPRYLVIGTGKKITLECSQTMGHDKMYWYQQDPGMELHLIHYSYGVNSTEKGDLSSESTVSRIRTEHFPLTLESARPSHTSQYLCASKQSSYNEQFFGPGTRLTVL.

This clone appeared a few times. This sequence joins TRBV18 and TRBJ2-1; 7 bases are shared with TRBD2. This CDR3 has 16 amino acids. Germline CDR1 reads KGHSH; CDR2 reads LQKENI. J gave up 2 bases and V 3 bases, and 7 bases lay outside the gene matches. The CDR3 region is CASSPSRDYTYNEQFF. The CDR3, as DNA: TGTGCCAGCTCACCTAGCCGGGACTACACCTACAATGAGCAGTTCTTC. Filled out from reference TRBV18 and TRBJ2-1, the complete variable domain reads NAGVMQNPRHLVRRRGQEARLRCSPMKGHSHVYWYRQLPEEGLKFMVYLQKENIIDESGMPKERFSAEFPKEGPSILRIQQVVRGDSAAYFCASSPSRDYTYNEQFFGPGTRLTVL.

This clone was detected only a few times. The V gene is TRBV7-9, the J gene TRBJ1-6, with D possibly being TRBD1 (5 bases). The CDR3 runs to 15 residues. Germline V gene sequence: CDR1 SEHNR, CDR2 FQNEAQ (reference sequence). Trimming shortened V by 2 bases and J by 7 bases, and 12 bases separated the two germline ends. The CDR3 loop reads CASSLHSTENSPLHF. Written as DNA, the CDR3 is TGTGCCAGCAGCTTACACTCGACAGAAAATTCACCCCTCCACTTT. Full variable domain (rest looked up from reference TRBV7-9 and TRBJ1-6): DTGVSQNPRHKITKRGQNVTFRCDPISEHNRLYWYRQTLGQGPEFLTYFQNEAQLEKSRLLSDRFSAERPKGSFSTLEIQRTEQGDSAMYLCASSLHSTENSPLHFGNGTRLTVT.

This clone was seen just once. The chain recombines TRBV5-1 with TRBJ2-5; TRBD1 is a possible D gene (6 bases). The germline gives CDR1 SGHRS, CDR2 YFSETQ. V lost 3 bases and J 5 bases, leaving 11 bases between the germline ends. The CDR3 loop spans 13 amino acids. CDR3 DNA: TGCGCCAGCAGCTCTGGGACACGGGAGACCCAGTACTTC. Translation gives CASSSGTRETQYF. Looking up the rest from reference TRBV5-1 and TRBJ2-5 gives the full variable domain: KAGVTQTPRYLIKTRGQQVTLSCSPISGHRSVSWYQQTPGQGLQFLFEYFSETQRNKGNFPGRFSGRQFSNSRSEMNVSTLELGDSALYLCASSSGTRETQYFGPGTRLLVL.

The chain employs TRBV24-1 and TRBJ2-3; D gene ambiguous. Germline CDR1 reads KGHDR; CDR2 reads SFDVKD. The CDR3 contains 11 residues. Trimming took off 5 bases at V and 6 bases at J, with 5 bases between the two ends. The chain's CDR3 is CATSARDTQYF. CDR3 DNA: TGTGCCACCAGTGCTAGGGATACGCAGTATTTT.

The V gene is TRBV14, the J gene TRBJ1-2, with no clear D. Trimming removed 2 bases from V and 7 bases from J, with 8 bases in between. The CDR3 is 12 amino acids. The germline CDR1 and CDR2 sequences are SGHDN and FVKESK. CDR3 in amino acids: CASSQTGIGYTF. Here the CDR3 DNA reads TGTGCCAGCAGCCAAACGGGGATTGGCTACACCTTC.

J is TRBJ1-3 and V is TRBV3-1 (or the pseudogene TRBV3-2); no clear D gene. This CDR3 region has 12 residues. V lost 1 base to trimming and J lost 6 bases, with 4 bases between them. CDR1 LGHDT and CDR2 YNNKEL come from the germline V gene (reference sequence). The CDR3 sequence is CASSQVQNTIYF. The DNA for the CDR3 is TGTGCCAGCAGCCAAGTACAAAACACCATATATTTT.

The rearrangement links TRBV6-1 to TRBJ1-1; D remains unclear. Germline loops: CDR1 MNHNS, CDR2 SASEGT. Trimming removed 4 bases at V and 0 bases at J, with 18 bases between. The CDR3 consists of 17 residues. CDR3 sequence: CASSVAVTAVMNTEAFF. In DNA form, the CDR3 reads TGTGCCAGCAGTGTCGCAGTTACAGCCGTTATGAACACTGAAGCTTTCTTT.

This rearrangement joins TRBV4-2 to TRBJ2-2, with a tentative D call TRBD1 (5 bases). The CDR3 contains 16 residues. Between the trimmed V and J ends, which lost 0 bases and 2 bases, there was a span of 10 bases. Germline assignment: CDR1 LGHNA and CDR2 YNFKEQ. The CDR3 reads CASSQDRGHNTGELFF. The CDR3 nucleotides are TGTGCCAGCAGCCAAGATAGAGGACACAACACCGGGGAGCTGTTTTTT.

The chain couples TRBV6-5 to TRBJ1-2; D is perhaps TRBD1 (5 bases). Per the germline V gene, CDR1 is MNHEY and CDR2 is SVGAGI. Trimming shortened V by 2 bases and J by 5 bases, and 12 bases separated the two germline ends. The CDR3 has 14 amino acids. CDR3 amino acids: CASSYSRVGYGYTF. Written as DNA, the CDR3 is TGTGCCAGCAGTTACAGCAGGGTGGGGTATGGCTACACCTTC.

This rearrangement joins TRBV6-5 to TRBJ1-1; TRBD1 is a possible D gene (5 bases). Germline V gives CDR1 MNHEY, CDR2 SVGAGI. V was shortened by 7 bases and J by 1 base, with 16 bases between the two germline ends. This CDR3 is built from 15 residues. Here the CDR3 reads CASTKARTQNTEAFF. The CDR3 DNA follows: TGTGCCAGCACCAAAGCCCGGACACAGAACACTGAAGCTTTCTTT.